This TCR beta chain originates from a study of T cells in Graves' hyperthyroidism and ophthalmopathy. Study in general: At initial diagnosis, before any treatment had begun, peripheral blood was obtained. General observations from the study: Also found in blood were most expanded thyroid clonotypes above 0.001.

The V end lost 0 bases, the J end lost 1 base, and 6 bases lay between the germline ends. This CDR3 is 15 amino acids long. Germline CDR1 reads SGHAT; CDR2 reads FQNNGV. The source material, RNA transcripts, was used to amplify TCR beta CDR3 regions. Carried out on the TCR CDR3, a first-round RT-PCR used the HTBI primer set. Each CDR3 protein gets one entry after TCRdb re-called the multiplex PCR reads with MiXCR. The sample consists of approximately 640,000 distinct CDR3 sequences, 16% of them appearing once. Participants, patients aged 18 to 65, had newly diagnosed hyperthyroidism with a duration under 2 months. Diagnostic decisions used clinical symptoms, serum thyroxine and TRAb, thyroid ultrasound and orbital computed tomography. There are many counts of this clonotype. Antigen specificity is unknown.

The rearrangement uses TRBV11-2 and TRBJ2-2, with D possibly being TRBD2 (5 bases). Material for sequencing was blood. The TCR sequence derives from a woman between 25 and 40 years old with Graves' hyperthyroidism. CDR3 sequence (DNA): TGTGCCAGCAGCTTAGACGGACTGAACACCGGGGAGCTGTTTTTT. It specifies CASSLDGLNTGELFF.